The rows below give T cell receptor beta chains drawn from one sample of a study of blood T cell repertoires in COVID-19. Sequencing was performed with immunoSEQ multiplex PCR; in TCRdb, only in-frame clones are kept and a portion is missing. The data hold about 77,000 clones, with 75% to 85% observed a single time. Sequencing input: peripheral blood. These receptors all stem from a woman between 65 and 79 years old with acute or convalescent COVID-19. Each CDR3 is given with its conserved first and last residue. Fields, in order: V gene, J gene, CDR3 protein.

V gene: TRBV6-2/TRBV6-3
J gene: TRBJ1-1
CDR3 protein: CASSWTESNTEAFF

V gene: TRBV2
J gene: TRBJ1-6
CDR3 protein: CASTPDRAYNSPLHF

V gene: TRBV11-3
J gene: TRBJ2-5
CDR3 protein: CASSFGGFGAQYF

V gene: TRBV29-1
J gene: TRBJ2-7
CDR3 protein: CSVGRTGASYEQYF

V gene: TRBV12-3/TRBV12-4
J gene: TRBJ1-5
CDR3 protein: CASSPQGRQPQHF

V gene: TRBV4-1
J gene: TRBJ2-5
CDR3 protein: CASSLREGAQETQYF

V gene: TRBV24-1
J gene: TRBJ2-1
CDR3 protein: CATNLQGTYNEQFF

V gene: TRBV4-2
J gene: TRBJ2-5
CDR3 protein: CASSQDLMEGETQYF

V gene: TRBV18
J gene: TRBJ1-5
CDR3 protein: CASSPVDSSNQPQHF

V gene: TRBV5-1
J gene: TRBJ2-7
CDR3 protein: CASSSRTGGSYEQYF

V gene: TRBV7-2
J gene: TRBJ1-3
CDR3 protein: CASSLDARQGSSGNTIYF

V gene: TRBV3-1/TRBV3-2
J gene: TRBJ2-2
CDR3 protein: CASSRELTNTGELFF

V gene: TRBV19
J gene: TRBJ2-7
CDR3 protein: CASSWGTTTYEQYF

V gene: TRBV4-1
J gene: TRBJ2-3
CDR3 protein: CASRDRESSTDTQYF

V gene: TRBV13
J gene: TRBJ2-7
CDR3 protein: CASSPTGTSYEQYF

V gene: TRBV24-1
J gene: TRBJ2-5
CDR3 protein: CATSDPRARETQYF

V gene: TRBV7-3
J gene: TRBJ2-3
CDR3 protein: CASSLNAGNTDTQYF

V gene: TRBV5-4
J gene: TRBJ1-2
CDR3 protein: CASSGGTGGNGYTF

V gene: TRBV7-2
J gene: TRBJ1-5
CDR3 protein: CASSLVTAIGNQPQHF

V gene: TRBV15
J gene: TRBJ1-2
CDR3 protein: CATSVDRGLYGYTF

V gene: TRBV4-1
J gene: TRBJ2-2
CDR3 protein: CASSQKQGTTGELFF